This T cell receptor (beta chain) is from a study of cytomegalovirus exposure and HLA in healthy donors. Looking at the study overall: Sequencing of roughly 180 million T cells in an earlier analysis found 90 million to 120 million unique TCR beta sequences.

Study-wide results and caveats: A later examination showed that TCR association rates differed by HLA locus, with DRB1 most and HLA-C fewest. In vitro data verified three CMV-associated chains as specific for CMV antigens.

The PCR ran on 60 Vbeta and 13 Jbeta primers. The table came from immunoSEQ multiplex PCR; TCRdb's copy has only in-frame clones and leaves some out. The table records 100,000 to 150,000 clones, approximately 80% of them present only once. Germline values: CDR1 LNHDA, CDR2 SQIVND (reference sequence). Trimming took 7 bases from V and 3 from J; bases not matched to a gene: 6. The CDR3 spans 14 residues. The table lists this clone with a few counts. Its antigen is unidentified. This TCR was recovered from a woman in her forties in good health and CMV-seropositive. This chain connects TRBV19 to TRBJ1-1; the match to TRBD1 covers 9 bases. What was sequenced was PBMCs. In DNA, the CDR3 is TGTGCCAGTACCCTGACAGGGGGGGACACTGAAGCTTTCTTT. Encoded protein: CASTLTGGDTEAFF.